Listed below are T cell receptor beta chains from one sample, sequenced in a study of blood T cell repertoires in COVID-19. Measured with immunoSEQ multiplex PCR; TCRdb has only the in-frame clones, and not every one. This table holds some 300,000 clones, about 90% found once. Sequencing input: PBMCs or T cells enriched from blood (not recorded which). These receptors were collected from a woman aged 45 to 65 who had been exposed to COVID-19. Both conserved end residues are part of each CDR3. Fields, in order: CDR3 DNA, CDR3 protein, CDR3 length, D gene, J gene, V gene, clone size. A D gene is named only where the DNA matches it firmly. A clone size is listed for some rows: how often the clone was seen (once, few, many), or a class if it is expanded.

CDR3nt: TGTGCCAGCAGCTGGGGACAGTCGAACACTGAAGCTTTCTTT
CDR3aa: CASSWGQSNTEAFF
len: 14
d_gene: TRBD1
j_gene: TRBJ1-1
v_gene: TRBV5-6
abundance: once

CDR3nt: TGTGCCTGTGCAGGGAACTATGGCTACACCTTC
CDR3aa: CACAGNYGYTF
len: 11
d_gene: NA
j_gene: TRBJ1-2
v_gene: TRBV30
abundance: NA

CDR3nt: TGTGCCTGGACTGTTCGGGGGGCAGGTAATTCACCCCTCCACTTT
CDR3aa: CAWTVRGAGNSPLHF
len: 15
d_gene: NA
j_gene: TRBJ1-6
v_gene: TRBV30
abundance: NA

CDR3nt: TGTGCCAGCGGGGGCCAAGTCACTGAAGCTTTCTTT
CDR3aa: CASGGQVTEAFF
len: 12
d_gene: NA
j_gene: TRBJ1-1
v_gene: TRBV28
abundance: NA

CDR3nt: TGTGCCAGTAGTACCGGGACAGGGAGGGGAGAGACCCAGTACTTC
CDR3aa: CASSTGTGRGETQYF
len: 15
d_gene: TRBD1
j_gene: TRBJ2-5
v_gene: TRBV19
abundance: NA

CDR3nt: TGTGCCAGCAGCCCTAGCAGCGGGGGTTACAATGAGCAGTTCTTC
CDR3aa: CASSPSSGGYNEQFF
len: 15
d_gene: TRBD2
j_gene: TRBJ2-1
v_gene: TRBV7-2
abundance: once

CDR3nt: TGTGCCTGGAGTTCGGTCAGGGTGGTGGGGGCCTATGGCTACACCTTC
CDR3aa: CAWSSVRVVGAYGYTF
len: 16
d_gene: NA
j_gene: TRBJ1-2
v_gene: TRBV30
abundance: few

CDR3nt: TGTGCCAGTAGCCAAGACCGGGACAGGGCTCTGTCCGAGCAGTACTTC
CDR3aa: CASSQDRDRALSEQYF
len: 16
d_gene: TRBD1
j_gene: TRBJ2-7
v_gene: TRBV19
abundance: NA

CDR3nt: TGTGCCAGCAGTTACTCGGGCAGGGGCAGGTCAGATACGCAGTATTTT
CDR3aa: CASSYSGRGRSDTQYF
len: 16
d_gene: NA
j_gene: TRBJ2-3
v_gene: TRBV6-2/TRBV6-3
abundance: NA

CDR3nt: TGCGCCAGCAGCCGACAACTAGCGGTGAGCACAGATACGCAGTATTTT
CDR3aa: CASSRQLAVSTDTQYF
len: 16
d_gene: TRBD2
j_gene: TRBJ2-3
v_gene: TRBV4-1
abundance: NA

CDR3nt: TGTGCCAGCAGCCAAGAGCGGATGGCCTATGGCTACACCTTC
CDR3aa: CASSQERMAYGYTF
len: 14
d_gene: NA
j_gene: TRBJ1-2
v_gene: TRBV3-1/TRBV3-2
abundance: NA

CDR3nt: TGTGCCAGCAGCCCTGGGACAGGGGGATACAATGAGCAGTTCTTC
CDR3aa: CASSPGTGGYNEQFF
len: 15
d_gene: TRBD1
j_gene: TRBJ2-1
v_gene: TRBV3-1/TRBV3-2
abundance: NA

CDR3nt: TGTGCCTGCCAACAGGGGAGCAATCAGCCCCAGCATTTT
CDR3aa: CACQQGSNQPQHF
len: 13
d_gene: TRBD1
j_gene: TRBJ1-5
v_gene: TRBV6-5
abundance: NA

CDR3nt: TGTGCCAGCAGCATTAGGGACAGGGGGCTCGGGCAGCCCCAGCATTTT
CDR3aa: CASSIRDRGLGQPQHF
len: 16
d_gene: TRBD1
j_gene: TRBJ1-5
v_gene: TRBV13
abundance: NA

CDR3nt: TGTGCCAGCAGTGCGATTCCTGGAGCGGGGTACGAGACCCAGTACTTC
CDR3aa: CASSAIPGAGYETQYF
len: 16
d_gene: TRBD2
j_gene: TRBJ2-5
v_gene: TRBV2
abundance: NA

CDR3nt: TGTGCCAGTAGCCCCCGCGTGGGAGCGAACTATGGCTACACCTTC
CDR3aa: CASSPRVGANYGYTF
len: 15
d_gene: NA
j_gene: TRBJ1-2
v_gene: TRBV19
abundance: NA

CDR3nt: TGTGCCAGCAGTCCAGGGGGAAAAAACACTGAAGCTTTCTTT
CDR3aa: CASSPGGKNTEAFF
len: 14
d_gene: TRBD1
j_gene: TRBJ1-1
v_gene: TRBV28
abundance: NA

CDR3nt: TGTGCCAGCAGCTTGTCAATGGCTGCTGATTCACCCCTCCACTTT
CDR3aa: CASSLSMAADSPLHF
len: 15
d_gene: NA
j_gene: TRBJ1-6
v_gene: TRBV5-5
abundance: NA